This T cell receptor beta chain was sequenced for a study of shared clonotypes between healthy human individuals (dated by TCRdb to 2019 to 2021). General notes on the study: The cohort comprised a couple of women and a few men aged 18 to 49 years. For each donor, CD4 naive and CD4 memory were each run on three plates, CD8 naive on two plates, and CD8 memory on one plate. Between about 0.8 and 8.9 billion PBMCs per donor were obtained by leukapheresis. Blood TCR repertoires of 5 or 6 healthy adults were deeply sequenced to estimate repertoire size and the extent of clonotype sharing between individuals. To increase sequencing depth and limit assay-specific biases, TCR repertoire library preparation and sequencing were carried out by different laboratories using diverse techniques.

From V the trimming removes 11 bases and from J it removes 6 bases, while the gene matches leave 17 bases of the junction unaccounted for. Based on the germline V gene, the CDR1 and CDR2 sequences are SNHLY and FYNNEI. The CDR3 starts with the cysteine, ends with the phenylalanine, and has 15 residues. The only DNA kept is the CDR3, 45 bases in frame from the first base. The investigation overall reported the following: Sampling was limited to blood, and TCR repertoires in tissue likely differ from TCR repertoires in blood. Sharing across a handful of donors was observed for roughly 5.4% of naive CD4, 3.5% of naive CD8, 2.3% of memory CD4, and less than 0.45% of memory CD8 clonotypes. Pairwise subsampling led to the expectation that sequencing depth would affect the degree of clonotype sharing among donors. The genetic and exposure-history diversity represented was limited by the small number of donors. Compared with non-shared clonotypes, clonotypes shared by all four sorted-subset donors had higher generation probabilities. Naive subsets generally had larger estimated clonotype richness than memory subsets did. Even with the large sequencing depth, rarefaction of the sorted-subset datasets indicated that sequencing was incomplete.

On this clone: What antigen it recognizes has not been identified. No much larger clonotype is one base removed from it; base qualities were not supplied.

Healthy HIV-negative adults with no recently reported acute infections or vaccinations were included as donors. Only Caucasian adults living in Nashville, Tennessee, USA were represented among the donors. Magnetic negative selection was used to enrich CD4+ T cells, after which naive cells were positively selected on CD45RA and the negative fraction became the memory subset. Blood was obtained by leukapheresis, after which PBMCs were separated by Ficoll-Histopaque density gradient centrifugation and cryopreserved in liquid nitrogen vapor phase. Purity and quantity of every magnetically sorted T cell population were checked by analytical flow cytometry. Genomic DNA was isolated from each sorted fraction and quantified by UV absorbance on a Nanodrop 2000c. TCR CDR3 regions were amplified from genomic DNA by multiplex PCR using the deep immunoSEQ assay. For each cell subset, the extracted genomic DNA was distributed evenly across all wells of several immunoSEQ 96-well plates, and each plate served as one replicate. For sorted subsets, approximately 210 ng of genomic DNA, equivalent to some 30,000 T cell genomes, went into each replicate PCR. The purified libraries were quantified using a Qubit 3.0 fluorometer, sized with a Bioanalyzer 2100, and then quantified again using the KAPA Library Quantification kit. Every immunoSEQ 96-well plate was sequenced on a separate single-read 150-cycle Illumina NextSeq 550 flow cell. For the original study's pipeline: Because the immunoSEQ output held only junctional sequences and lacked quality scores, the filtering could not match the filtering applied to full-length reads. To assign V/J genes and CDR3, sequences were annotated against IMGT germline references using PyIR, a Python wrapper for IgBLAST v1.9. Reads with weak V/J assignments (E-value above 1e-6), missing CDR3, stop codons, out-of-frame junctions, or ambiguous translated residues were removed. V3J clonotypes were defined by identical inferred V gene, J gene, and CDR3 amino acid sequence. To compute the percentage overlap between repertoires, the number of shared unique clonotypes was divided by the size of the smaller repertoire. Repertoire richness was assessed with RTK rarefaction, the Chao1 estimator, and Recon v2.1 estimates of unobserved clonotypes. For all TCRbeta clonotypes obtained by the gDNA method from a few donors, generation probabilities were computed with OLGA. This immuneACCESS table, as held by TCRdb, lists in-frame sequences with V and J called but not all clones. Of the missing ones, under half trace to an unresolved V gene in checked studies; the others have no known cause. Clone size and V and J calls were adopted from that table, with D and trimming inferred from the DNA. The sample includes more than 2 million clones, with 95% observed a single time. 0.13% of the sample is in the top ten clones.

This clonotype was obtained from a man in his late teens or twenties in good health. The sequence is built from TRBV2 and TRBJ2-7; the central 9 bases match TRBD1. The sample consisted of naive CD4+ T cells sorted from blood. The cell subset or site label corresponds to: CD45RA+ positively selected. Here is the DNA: TGTGCCGTACCGGCCGGGGGACAGGGTTACGGCGAGCAGTACTTC. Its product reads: CAVPAGGQGYGEQYF.